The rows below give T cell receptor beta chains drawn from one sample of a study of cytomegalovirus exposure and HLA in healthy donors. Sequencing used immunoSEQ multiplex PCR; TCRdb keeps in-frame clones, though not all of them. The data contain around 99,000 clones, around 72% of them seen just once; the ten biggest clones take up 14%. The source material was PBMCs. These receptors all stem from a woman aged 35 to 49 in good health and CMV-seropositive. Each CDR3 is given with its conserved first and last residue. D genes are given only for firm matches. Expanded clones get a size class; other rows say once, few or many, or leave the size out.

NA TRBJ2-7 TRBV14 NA CASSQDPGSYEQYF TGTGCCAGCAGCCAAGACCCAGGGTCCTACGAGCAGTACTTC
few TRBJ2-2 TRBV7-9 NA CASSFRTGELFF TGTGCCAGCAGCTTCAGGACCGGGGAGCTGTTTTTT
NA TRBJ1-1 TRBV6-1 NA CASRVESNTEAFF TGTGCCAGCAGGGTCGAGTCGAACACTGAAGCTTTCTTT
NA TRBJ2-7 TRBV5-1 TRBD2 CASSLVSGVLYEQYF TGCGCCAGCAGCTTGGTGAGCGGGGTCCTATACGAGCAGTACTTC
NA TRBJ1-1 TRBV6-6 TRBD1 CASSYGTGRTEAFF TGTGCCAGCAGTTACGGGACAGGGCGGACTGAAGCTTTCTTT
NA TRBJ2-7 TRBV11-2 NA CASSLSGVNSYEQYF TGTGCCAGCAGCTTATCAGGGGTCAACTCCTACGAGCAGTACTTC
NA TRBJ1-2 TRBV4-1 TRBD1 CASSQDIGGGGYTF TGCGCCAGCAGCCAAGATATAGGGGGCGGTGGCTACACCTTC
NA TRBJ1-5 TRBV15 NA CATSRAKGQSSNQPQHF TGTGCCACCAGCAGAGCTAAAGGACAGTCCTCCAATCAGCCCCAGCATTTT
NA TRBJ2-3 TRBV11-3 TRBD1 CASTGQGADTQYF TGTGCCAGCACCGGACAGGGGGCAGATACGCAGTATTTT
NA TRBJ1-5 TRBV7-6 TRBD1 CASSPGGSAYQPQHF TGTGCCAGCAGCCCAGGGGGTAGCGCCTATCAGCCCCAGCATTTT